This T cell receptor beta chain stems from a study of cytomegalovirus exposure and HLA in healthy donors. There are 16 residues in the CDR3. Germline V gene data show CDR1 as SGDLS and CDR2 as YYNGEE. Trimming left V 3 bases short and J 7 bases short, with 19 bases between. Concerning this clone itself: Its antigen is not identified.

Vbeta (60) and Jbeta (13) primers were used in the PCR. Study processing details: As a later analysis found, there were around 86 million unique TCR beta chains, of which some 9.9 million were shared. Some clones are missing from TCRdb's copy, which holds only in-frame ones; the method was immunoSEQ multiplex PCR. V and J calls and clone size are as listed in that table; D and trimming were resolved from the DNA. The sample carries 150,000 to 200,000 clones, 70% to 85% recorded once. General study results and limits: Among immune exposure information, only CMV serostatus was available. A later analysis reported that several of the most significant clusters appeared to be linked to common viral pathogens, among them Epstein-Barr virus.

The chain joins TRBV9 to TRBJ1-4, with a possible D match to TRBD1 (5 bases). Sample: PBMCs. The TCR comes from a man between 18 and 35 years old in good health and CMV-seronegative. DNA of the CDR3: TGTGCCAGCAGCGGGCGAGGTGGGGCAGCCCCTGAAAAACTGTTTTTT. Its protein is CASSGRGGAAPEKLFF.